The clone carrying this T cell receptor (beta chain) was detected a few times. Other DNA sequences in the same sample also yield this CDR3. The data were obtained in a study of blood T cell repertoires in COVID-19. The overall study: Acute-phase and convalescent COVID-19 samples originated in the United States, Italy and Spain. Sources were T cells, B-cell-depleted T cells, or PBMCs; the material itself was cDNA or gDNA.

This CDR3 spans 13 amino acids. The V end was cut by 3 bases, the J end by 4 bases, with 7 bases between. The Seattle patients joined while their infection was active and were tracked longitudinally afterward. Original processing notes: Reference gene primer amplification yielded estimated nucleated cell counts. The assay was immunoSEQ multiplex PCR, and TCRdb's table has in-frame clones only and misses some. That table is the source of V, J and clone size, and D and trimming were worked out from the DNA. Of more than 300,000 clones listed, roughly 86% are singletons. The sequence came from a woman under 40 with COVID-19, enrolled during active disease. V usage is TRBV12-3 or TRBV12-4 and J usage is TRBJ1-5, with D possibly matching TRBD1 (6 bases). Input material: peripheral blood. CDR3 amino acids: CASSFQGNQPQHF. CDR3 sequence (DNA): TGTGCCAGCAGTTTTCAGGGGAATCAGCCCCAGCATTTT.